A single sample gave rise to the 10 T cell receptor beta chains below, sequenced in a study of OX40 agonist ivuxolimab in advanced cancers. The table came from immunoSEQ multiplex PCR; TCRdb's copy has only in-frame clones and leaves some out. Of about 25,000 clones in the sample, approximately 80% were seen once. Here the sequenced sample was CD4+ or CD8+ T cells sorted from blood, taken in a trial of the OX40 agonist ivuxolimab. The receptors were sampled from an adult with an advanced solid tumor such as melanoma, head and neck, liver or kidney cancer.

The genes are TRBV5-1 and TRBJ1-1, with TRBD1 matching over 9 bases. In germline, CDR1 is SGHRS, CDR2 YFSETQ. This CDR3 spans 16 amino acids. Trimming took 5 bases from V and 4 from J; bases not matched to a gene: 12. The CDR3 DNA sequence: TGCGCCAGCAGAACAACAGGGGGCAGGAGCGGCACTGAAGCTTTCTTT. It specifies CASRTTGGRSGTEAFF.

The chain employs TRBV5-4 and TRBJ2-7; 10 bases map to TRBD1. The CDR3 loop spans 13 amino acids. The J segment lost 5 bases and the V segment lost 4 bases, leaving 3 bases of the junction unmatched. The germline CDR1 and CDR2 sequences are SGHNT and YYREEE (reference sequence). The CDR3 bases are TGTGCCAGCAGCAGACAGGGGGCCGACGAGCAGTACTTC. This translates into CASSRQGADEQYF.

The rearrangement links TRBV11-2 to TRBJ2-5; 9 bases are a match to TRBD1. In germline, CDR1 is SGHAT, CDR2 FQNNGV. This CDR3 has 16 residues. V trimming: 4 bases; J trimming: 5 bases; junction bases outside the gene matches: 11. As DNA, the CDR3 is TGTGCCAGCAGCTCCCCACAGGGGGCCGTTTGGGAGACCCAGTACTTC. Translated, it gives CASSSPQGAVWETQYF.

This sequence joins TRBV28 and TRBJ2-3; TRBD2 is a possible D gene (6 bases). This CDR3 contains 15 residues. The germline V gene encodes CDR1 MDHEN and CDR2 SYDVKM. Trimming left V 4 bases short and J 1 base short, with 12 bases between. CDR3 residues: CASSSPGAGTDTQYF. The CDR3 DNA reads TGTGCCAGCAGTTCGCCGGGAGCCGGCACAGATACGCAGTATTTT. Full variable domain (missing parts from reference TRBV28 and TRBJ2-3): DVKVTQSSRYLVKRTGEKVFLECVQDMDHENMFWYRQDPGLGLRLIYFSYDVKMKEKGDIPEGYSVSREKKERFSLILESASTNQTSMYLCASSSPGAGTDTQYFGPGTRLTVL.

This sequence joins TRBV19 and TRBJ2-3; tentatively, D is TRBD1 or TRBD2 (7 bases each). Between the trimmed V and J ends, which lost 6 bases and 2 bases, there was a span of 12 bases. The V gene's germline CDR1 is LNHDA and CDR2 SQIVND (reference sequence). The CDR3 is made up of 14 amino acids. CDR3 nucleotides: TGTGCCAGTAGGAGCGGGACAGCCACAGATACGCAGTATTTT. Protein: CASRSGTATDTQYF.

The chain uses TRBV6-6 and TRBJ2-7; D gene ambiguous. Germline V gene lookup returns CDR1 MNHNY and CDR2 SVGAGI (reference sequence). This CDR3 has 11 amino acids. Trimming took 6 bases from V and 4 from J, leaving 7 bases between them. The CDR3 DNA reads TGTGCCAGCAGGAAGGATTACGAGCAGTACTTC. This sequence encodes CASRKDYEQYF.

The chain is built from TRBV18 and TRBJ1-5; D remains ambiguous. CDR3 length: 14 amino acids. Looked up from germline, CDR1 is KGHSH and CDR2 is LQKENI. Trimming left V 2 bases short and J 6 bases short, with 11 bases between. In nucleotides, the CDR3 is TGTGCCAGCTCACCAGGGGTGGGCGGTCAGCCCCAGCATTTT. Translated, it gives CASSPGVGGQPQHF.

The rearrangement uses TRBV18 and TRBJ1-6; D not certain. The V and J ends lost 3 bases and 7 bases respectively, with 7 bases between them. CDR3 length: 13 amino acids. Germline loops: CDR1 KGHSH, CDR2 LQKENI. CDR3: CASSPGGNSPLHF. The CDR3 DNA sequence: TGTGCCAGCTCACCCGGCGGAAATTCACCCCTCCACTTT.

This chain connects TRBV28 to TRBJ2-3, with 9 bases aligning to TRBD2. This CDR3 is built from 16 residues. From germline, CDR1 is MDHEN and CDR2 SYDVKM. The junction had 11 bases not matched to a gene; V was cut back by 7 bases and J by 3 bases. The CDR3 reads CASTLYLAGETDTQYF. DNA of the CDR3: TGTGCCAGCACACTTTACTTAGCGGGAGAAACAGATACGCAGTATTTT.

The chain couples TRBV5-5 to TRBJ1-3; D not certain. Per germline, CDR1 SGHKS and CDR2 YYEKEE (reference sequence). The CDR3 has 15 amino acids. Trimming removed 0 bases at V and 1 base at J, with 8 bases between. The CDR3 reads CASSLAVRSGNTIYF. The CDR3 nucleotides read TGTGCCAGCAGCTTGGCGGTGAGATCTGGAAACACCATATATTTT.